This T cell receptor beta chain was sequenced during a study of T cell responses to AZD1222 COVID-19 vaccine. Turning to the study itself: The analysis combined second doses at about 4 or about 12 weeks. Whole-study results and caveats: CD4 TCRs linked to vaccination spanned spike, dominating at 160-218 and 743-854. An increase in Spike-specific TCR breadth and depth was observed after two AZD1222 doses. The study reported that nearly half of spike-specific TCRs target unmutated variant regions.

The data were produced by immunoSEQ multiplex PCR, yet TCRdb's version contains in-frame clones alone and is incomplete. The data show more than 150,000 clones, with more than 80% seen just once and under 7.5% held by the top ten. As regards this clone: Its antigen is currently unknown.

The germline gives CDR1 LNHDA, CDR2 SQIVND (reference sequence). The CDR3 covers 14 residues. V lost 4 bases to trimming and J lost 9 bases; unmatched junction nucleotides: 6. Sequencing was performed on peripheral blood, taken on day 0 of AZD1222 vaccination. The chain employs TRBV19 and TRBJ2-4; 10 bases are shared with TRBD1. This sequence was found in an adult in good health. CDR3 sequence reads: CASSTMTGGFIQYF. Written as DNA, the CDR3 is TGTGCCAGTAGTACCATGACAGGGGGCTTCATTCAGTACTTC.